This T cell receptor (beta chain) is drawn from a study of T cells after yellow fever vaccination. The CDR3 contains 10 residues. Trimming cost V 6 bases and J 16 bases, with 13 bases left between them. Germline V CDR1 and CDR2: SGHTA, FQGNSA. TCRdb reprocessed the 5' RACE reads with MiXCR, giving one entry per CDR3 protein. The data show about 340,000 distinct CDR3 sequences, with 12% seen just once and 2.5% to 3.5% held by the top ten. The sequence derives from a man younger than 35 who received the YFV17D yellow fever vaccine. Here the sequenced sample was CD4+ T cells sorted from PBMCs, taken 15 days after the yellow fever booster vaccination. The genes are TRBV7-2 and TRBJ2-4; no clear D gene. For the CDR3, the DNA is TGTGCCAGCAGTTTAAGACTCCCTTACTTC. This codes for CASSLRLPYF.